This is a list of T cell receptor beta chains from one sample in a study of blood T cells in healthy people across ages. MiXCR, run by TCRdb on the 5' RACE reads, gives a single entry per CDR3 protein. The repertoire has about 570,000 distinct CDR3 sequences, about 26% of them found once; the top ten carry 15% to 20%. The sequenced sample was blood. Receptors were obtained from a woman aged 70-85 years in good health. CDR3s include the opening cysteine and the closing phenylalanine or tryptophan. The D gene is left open where the match is weak. Where a row states a size, it is once, few, many or the class of an expanded clone; other rows omit it.

abundance: NA
j_gene: TRBJ1-2
d_gene: NA
v_gene: TRBV18
CDR3aa: CASSPGRSNYGYTF
CDR3nt: TGTGCCAGCTCCCCCGGGCGAAGTAACTATGGCTACACCTTC

abundance: NA
j_gene: TRBJ1-5
d_gene: TRBD1
v_gene: TRBV6-5
CDR3aa: CASTAGGGQPQHF
CDR3nt: TGTGCCAGCACTGCAGGGGGCGGCCAGCCCCAGCATTTT

abundance: few
j_gene: TRBJ1-2
d_gene: NA
v_gene: TRBV29-1
CDR3aa: CSGGTAYGYTF
CDR3nt: TGCAGCGGGGGGACGGCCTATGGCTACACCTTC

abundance: few
j_gene: TRBJ2-3
d_gene: NA
v_gene: TRBV6-2/TRBV6-3
CDR3aa: CASRNAYTGSADTQYF
CDR3nt: TGCGCCAGCAGGAACGCCTATACAGGGTCGGCAGATACGCAGTATTTT

abundance: NA
j_gene: TRBJ2-5
d_gene: NA
v_gene: TRBV7-3
CDR3aa: CASSLSGGRGAEAQYF
CDR3nt: TGTGCCAGCAGCTTAAGTGGAGGTCGAGGCGCCGAGGCCCAGTACTTC

abundance: NA
j_gene: TRBJ2-1
d_gene: NA
v_gene: TRBV6-4
CDR3aa: CASSDPGLMFFSYNEQFF
CDR3nt: TGTGCCAGCAGTGACCCGGGACTCATGTTTTTCTCCTACAATGAGCAGTTCTTC

abundance: few
j_gene: TRBJ1-4
d_gene: NA
v_gene: TRBV5-1
CDR3aa: CASSLVRWGKVTNEKLFF
CDR3nt: TGCGCCAGCAGCTTGGTTCGGTGGGGAAAAGTAACTAATGAAAAACTGTTTTTT

abundance: few
j_gene: TRBJ2-1
d_gene: TRBD2
v_gene: TRBV5-1
CDR3aa: CASSSRLAGVNEQFF
CDR3nt: TGCGCCAGCAGCTCCCGACTAGCGGGAGTTAATGAGCAGTTCTTC

abundance: NA
j_gene: TRBJ2-2
d_gene: TRBD2
v_gene: TRBV6-2/TRBV6-3
CDR3aa: CASSYERGAGNTGELFF
CDR3nt: TGTGCCAGCAGTTACGAGCGGGGGGCCGGAAACACCGGGGAGCTGTTTTTT

abundance: few
j_gene: TRBJ1-2
d_gene: TRBD1
v_gene: TRBV6-5
CDR3aa: CASRLPGTDSYTF
CDR3nt: TGTGCCAGCAGGCTCCCCGGGACAGACAGCTACACCTTC

abundance: few
j_gene: TRBJ2-5
d_gene: NA
v_gene: TRBV7-2
CDR3aa: CASSQVGAGTQYF
CDR3nt: TGTGCCAGCAGCCAAGTAGGGGCGGGGACCCAGTACTTC

abundance: few
j_gene: TRBJ1-1
d_gene: TRBD1
v_gene: TRBV29-1
CDR3aa: CSVGLGQGGKEAFF
CDR3nt: TGCAGCGTGGGGCTGGGACAGGGAGGTAAAGAAGCTTTCTTT

abundance: many
j_gene: TRBJ2-5
d_gene: NA
v_gene: TRBV20-1
CDR3aa: CSASFQQETQYF
CDR3nt: TGCAGTGCTAGTTTCCAGCAAGAGACCCAGTACTTC

abundance: few
j_gene: TRBJ2-5
d_gene: NA
v_gene: TRBV7-7
CDR3aa: CASSSQGSGQETQYF
CDR3nt: TGTGCCAGCAGCTCGCAGGGAAGCGGTCAAGAGACCCAGTACTTC

abundance: NA
j_gene: TRBJ1-3
d_gene: NA
v_gene: TRBV11-3
CDR3aa: CASSLRGSENTIYF
CDR3nt: TGTGCCAGCAGCTTGAGGGGGTCGGAAAACACCATATATTTT

abundance: NA
j_gene: TRBJ1-2
d_gene: NA
v_gene: TRBV29-1
CDR3aa: CSVEDFGEDGYTF
CDR3nt: TGCAGCGTTGAAGATTTTGGGGAGGATGGCTACACCTTC

abundance: NA
j_gene: TRBJ1-1
d_gene: NA
v_gene: TRBV11-1
CDR3aa: CASTRRGGNTEAFF
CDR3nt: TGTGCCAGCACACGGAGGGGGGGGAACACTGAAGCTTTCTTT

abundance: NA
j_gene: TRBJ1-1
d_gene: NA
v_gene: TRBV21-1
CDR3aa: CASSKARETGCLRDTEAFF
CDR3nt: TGTGCCAGCAGCAAAGCGCGAGAAACAGGATGTCTCCGGGACACTGAAGCTTTCTTT

abundance: once
j_gene: TRBJ2-5
d_gene: NA
v_gene: TRBV7-8
CDR3aa: CASSVQGFGTQYF
CDR3nt: TGTGCCAGCAGCGTACAGGGTTTCGGGACCCAGTACTTC

abundance: few
j_gene: TRBJ2-1
d_gene: TRBD2
v_gene: TRBV7-9
CDR3aa: CASSTSRGTSGGVSYNEQFF
CDR3nt: TGTGCCAGCTCAACTTCGAGGGGGACTAGCGGGGGGGTGAGCTACAATGAGCAGTTCTTC

abundance: NA
j_gene: TRBJ2-1
d_gene: TRBD2
v_gene: TRBV20-1
CDR3aa: CSARILAGGYNSYNEQFF
CDR3nt: TGCAGTGCTAGAATCCTAGCGGGGGGCTATAACTCCTACAATGAGCAGTTCTTC

abundance: NA
j_gene: TRBJ2-5
d_gene: NA
v_gene: TRBV14
CDR3aa: CASSKAGPYQETQYF
CDR3nt: TGTGCCAGCAGCAAGGCGGGGCCCTACCAAGAGACCCAGTACTTC

abundance: few
j_gene: TRBJ2-3
d_gene: NA
v_gene: TRBV9
CDR3aa: CASSGYASTDTQYF
CDR3nt: TGTGCCAGCAGCGGCTACGCTAGCACAGATACGCAGTATTTT

abundance: few
j_gene: TRBJ1-1
d_gene: NA
v_gene: TRBV5-1
CDR3aa: CASSLVSSGRGYTEAFF
CDR3nt: TGCGCCAGCAGCTTGGTGTCGTCAGGGCGAGGGTACACTGAAGCTTTCTTT

abundance: NA
j_gene: TRBJ2-5
d_gene: NA
v_gene: TRBV11-2
CDR3aa: CASSQDREGETQYF
CDR3nt: TGTGCCAGCAGTCAGGACAGGGAGGGGGAGACCCAGTACTTC

abundance: few
j_gene: TRBJ2-5
d_gene: NA
v_gene: TRBV20-1
CDR3aa: CSAIRTQETQYF
CDR3nt: TGCAGTGCTATCAGGACCCAAGAGACCCAGTACTTC

abundance: NA
j_gene: TRBJ2-1
d_gene: NA
v_gene: TRBV7-9
CDR3aa: CASRWSGLNEQFF
CDR3nt: TGTGCCAGCAGATGGTCAGGGCTGAATGAGCAGTTCTTC

abundance: few
j_gene: TRBJ2-1
d_gene: NA
v_gene: TRBV20-1
CDR3aa: CSASEGGANEQFF
CDR3nt: TGCAGTGCTAGCGAGGGGGGGGCAAATGAGCAGTTCTTC

abundance: NA
j_gene: TRBJ1-2
d_gene: NA
v_gene: TRBV7-2
CDR3aa: CASSPNSISNYGYTF
CDR3nt: TGTGCCAGCAGCCCTAACAGTATCTCAAACTATGGCTACACCTTC

abundance: NA
j_gene: TRBJ2-6
d_gene: NA
v_gene: TRBV6-5
CDR3aa: CASQAGHGANVLTF
CDR3nt: TGTGCCAGCCAAGCAGGACATGGGGCCAACGTCCTGACTTTC

abundance: few
j_gene: TRBJ1-1
d_gene: NA
v_gene: TRBV29-1
CDR3aa: CSAGVVGNTEAFF
CDR3nt: TGCAGCGCAGGTGTGGTTGGGAACACTGAAGCTTTCTTT

abundance: NA
j_gene: TRBJ2-4
d_gene: NA
v_gene: TRBV4-2
CDR3aa: CASSQDRGGVLAKNIQYF
CDR3nt: TGTGCCAGCAGCCAAGATCGCGGCGGGGTCCTAGCCAAAAACATTCAGTACTTC

abundance: NA
j_gene: TRBJ1-5
d_gene: NA
v_gene: TRBV6-2/TRBV6-3
CDR3aa: CASSYRISGPSNQPQHF
CDR3nt: TGTGCCAGCAGTTACCGAATCTCAGGCCCAAGCAATCAGCCCCAGCATTTT

abundance: few
j_gene: TRBJ2-3
d_gene: TRBD2
v_gene: TRBV12-3/TRBV12-4
CDR3aa: CASSLSSGGADTQYF
CDR3nt: TGTGCCAGCAGTTTAAGTAGCGGGGGGGCAGATACGCAGTATTTT

abundance: few
j_gene: TRBJ2-7
d_gene: NA
v_gene: TRBV5-6
CDR3aa: CASTVTQSGYEQYF
CDR3nt: TGTGCCAGCACCGTCACCCAATCCGGGTACGAGCAGTACTTC

abundance: NA
j_gene: TRBJ2-3
d_gene: NA
v_gene: TRBV10-3
CDR3aa: CAITTTAGDTQYF
CDR3nt: TGTGCCATCACTACCACCGCTGGAGATACGCAGTATTTT

abundance: NA
j_gene: TRBJ1-2
d_gene: NA
v_gene: TRBV14
CDR3aa: CASSQVVGPDGYTF
CDR3nt: TGTGCCAGCAGCCAAGTAGTCGGTCCGGATGGCTACACCTTC

abundance: NA
j_gene: TRBJ1-1
d_gene: NA
v_gene: TRBV5-5
CDR3aa: CASSPVWGNAEAFF
CDR3nt: TGTGCCAGCAGCCCGGTCTGGGGTAACGCTGAAGCTTTCTTT

abundance: NA
j_gene: TRBJ1-1
d_gene: NA
v_gene: TRBV6-6
CDR3aa: CASTVGVNTEAFF
CDR3nt: TGTGCCAGCACGGTAGGGGTGAACACTGAAGCTTTCTTT

abundance: few
j_gene: TRBJ2-5
d_gene: NA
v_gene: TRBV4-2
CDR3aa: CASSQHHSETQYF
CDR3nt: TGTGCCAGCAGCCAACACCACTCAGAGACCCAGTACTTC

abundance: NA
j_gene: TRBJ1-1
d_gene: NA
v_gene: TRBV7-2
CDR3aa: CASSPRGADEAFF
CDR3nt: TGTGCCAGCAGCCCCCGCGGGGCTGATGAAGCTTTCTTT

abundance: few
j_gene: TRBJ2-7
d_gene: TRBD2
v_gene: TRBV6-1
CDR3aa: CASADRTSGGFYEQYF
CDR3nt: TGTGCAAGCGCAGACCGGACTAGCGGGGGGTTCTACGAGCAGTACTTC

abundance: few
j_gene: TRBJ1-3
d_gene: NA
v_gene: TRBV4-2
CDR3aa: CASSQEPNHSGNTIYF
CDR3nt: TGTGCCAGCAGCCAAGAGCCGAACCACTCTGGAAACACCATATATTTT